A single sample gave rise to the 9 T cell receptor beta chains below, sequenced in a study of blood T cell repertoires in COVID-19. Produced via immunoSEQ multiplex PCR; TCRdb's table is partial and in-frame only. The repertoire holds nearly 55,000 clones, with around 80% as singletons. The specimen sequenced was peripheral blood. These receptors came from a human donor with active or convalescent COVID-19. The donor label of this sample is uncertain.

The chain is built from TRBV28 and TRBJ2-7; D ambiguous. Germline CDR1 reads MDHEN; CDR2 reads SYDVKM. The ends were cut back, 5 bases at V and 1 base at J, with 6 bases in the middle. The CDR3 has 12 residues. The CDR3, as DNA: TGTGCCAGCAGTCAAGCTTCCTACGAGCAGTACTTC. This translates into CASSQASYEQYF.

The chain uses TRBV29-1 and TRBJ2-1; 8 positions match TRBD1. The CDR3 runs to 15 residues. Trimming removed 6 bases from V and 1 base from J; junction bases left unmatched: 8. The germline V gene encodes CDR1 SQVTM and CDR2 ANQGSEA. The CDR3 loop reads CSVNSGTGSYNEQFF. The CDR3 coding sequence is TGCAGCGTCAATTCTGGGACAGGATCCTACAATGAGCAGTTCTTC.

This clone has a single count. The chain is built from TRBV6-6 and TRBJ1-1, with D hard to call. This CDR3 is 14 amino acids long. V shed 3 bases and J shed 6 bases, with 14 bases lying between them. Germline-derived CDR1 and CDR2 are MNHNY and SVGAGI (reference sequence). The CDR3 nucleotides read TGTGCCAGCAGTTATCAGACTGGTAACGCTGAAGCTTTCTTT. Translation: CASSYQTGNAEAFF.

This chain links TRBV7-9 with TRBJ2-1, with 10 bases fitting TRBD2. Germline lookup yields CDR1 SEHNR and CDR2 FQNEAQ (reference sequence). V was clipped by 5 bases and J by 8 bases; unmatched bases: 12. This CDR3 has 16 amino acids. CDR3 in amino acids: CASSGLAGGSFYEQFF. The DNA for the CDR3 is TGTGCCAGCAGCGGATTAGCGGGAGGCTCCTTCTATGAGCAGTTCTTC. Complete variable domain (other parts from reference TRBV7-9 and TRBJ2-1): DTGVSQNPRHKITKRGQNVTFRCDPISEHNRLYWYRQTLGQGPEFLTYFQNEAQLEKSRLLSDRFSAERPKGSFSTLEIQRTEQGDSAMYLCASSGLAGGSFYEQFFGPGTRLTVL.

The J gene is TRBJ2-3, the V gene TRBV2, with a possible D match to TRBD2 (5 bases). V was trimmed by 7 bases and J by 3 bases, leaving 17 bases between them. Germline V gene data show CDR1 as SNHLY and CDR2 as FYNNEI. The CDR3 length is 15 residues. The CDR3 DNA is TGTGCCAGCAAGGAGGTGGGAGTCGGTACAGATACGCAGTATTTT. It specifies CASKEVGVGTDTQYF. The complete variable domain, with remaining parts taken from reference TRBV2 and TRBJ2-3, reads EPEVTQTPSHQVTQMGQEVILRCVPISNHLYFYWYRQILGQKVEFLVSFYNNEISEKSEIFDDQFSVERPDGSNFTLKIRSTKLEDSAMYFCASKEVGVGTDTQYFGPGTRLTVL.

V is TRBV5-1 and J is TRBJ2-7, with a weak D call TRBD1 (6 bases). CDR3 size: 14 residues. CDR1 is SGHRS and CDR2 is YFSETQ in the germline V gene. V was trimmed by 4 bases and J by 5 bases, leaving 16 bases between them. The CDR3: CASSGGQSRDEQYF. The CDR3, as DNA: TGCGCCAGCAGCGGCGGACAGTCCCGAGACGAGCAGTACTTC.

This clone has a single count. The chain links TRBV11-2 to TRBJ2-2, with D possibly TRBD1 on 6 matching bases. The CDR3 loop spans 16 amino acids. Germline CDR1 and CDR2: SGHAT and FQNNGV. Trimming shortened V by 3 bases and J by 1 base, and 12 bases separated the two germline ends. The CDR3 coding sequence is TGTGCCAGCAGCTTGCGGGCAGGGGTGAACACCGGGGAGCTGTTTTTT. Its translation is CASSLRAGVNTGELFF.

The chain links TRBV7-2 to TRBJ2-5; no clear D. Germline V CDR1 and CDR2: SGHTA, FQGNSA. V lost 0 bases and J 5 bases, leaving 7 bases between the germline ends. There are 13 residues in the CDR3. CDR3: CASSLARMETQYF. Here the CDR3 DNA reads TGTGCCAGCAGCTTAGCGCGGATGGAGACCCAGTACTTC.

V and J are TRBV4-3 and TRBJ2-4; 8 bases line up with TRBD2. Losses at the gene ends were 0 bases for V and 0 bases for J; bases not matched to a gene: 16. The CDR3 totals 21 residues. CDR1 and CDR2 from the germline V gene are LGHNA and YSLEER. CDR3 residues: CASSQDFIRSLAGLAKNIQYF. DNA of the CDR3: TGCGCCAGCAGCCAAGATTTTATACGGTCGCTAGCGGGCCTAGCCAAAAACATTCAGTACTTC.